A single T cell receptor beta chain is shown here with its context. As yet, its antigen is unknown. This entry comes from a study of OX40 agonist ivuxolimab in advanced cancers. Whole-study context: Dose-escalation patients' cancers were hepatocellular carcinoma, melanoma, renal cell or head and neck cancer.

The method was immunoSEQ multiplex PCR; TCRdb's version includes in-frame clones alone and lacks a portion of them. Among about 30,000 clones, under 80% were seen once, and the ten largest hold approximately 30%. CDR1 SGHRS and CDR2 YFSETQ come from the germline V gene. The CDR3 is 16 residues long. The V gene end was trimmed by 1 base and the J gene end by 5 bases; junction bases not matched to a gene: 6. Study findings and constraints: Relative to CD4+, CD8+ T cells held more expanded clones on average. Partial responders at 0.1-3.0 mg/kg had among the lowest clonal expansion. It was also the case that some nonresponders had low normalized T-cell clonal expansion.

The starting material was CD4+ or CD8+ T cells sorted from blood, obtained in a trial of the OX40 agonist ivuxolimab. The gene calls are TRBV5-1 and TRBJ1-4; 9 bases line up with TRBD1. This clonotype originated in an adult with an advanced solid tumor such as melanoma, head and neck, liver or kidney cancer. The CDR3: CASSLQPQGANEKLFF. CDR3 in DNA: TGCGCCAGCAGCTTGCAACCACAGGGGGCGAATGAAAAACTGTTTTTT.